The 10 T cell receptor beta chains below were found in one sample sequenced in a study of blood T cell repertoires in COVID-19. Libraries were prepared by immunoSEQ multiplex PCR; TCRdb keeps only in-frame clonotypes and omits some of them. The repertoire holds hundreds of thousands of clones, with over 75% as singletons. The specimen was peripheral blood. The receptor source for this set is a man in his fifties or sixties with active or convalescent COVID-19.

The V gene is TRBV19, the J gene TRBJ2-2; 12 bases line up with TRBD2. The germline V gene has CDR1 LNHDA and CDR2 SQIVND (reference sequence). J gave up 7 bases and V 3 bases, and 6 bases lay outside the gene matches. This CDR3 region has 16 residues. The CDR3 is CASSIRLAGVGGELFF. The CDR3 DNA reads TGTGCCAGTAGTATCCGACTAGCGGGAGTAGGCGGGGAGCTGTTTTTT. Drawing the rest from reference TRBV19 and TRBJ2-2, the complete variable domain is DGGITQSPKYLFRKEGQNVTLSCEQNLNHDAMYWYRQDPGQGLRLIYYSQIVNDFQKGDIAEGYSVSREKKESFPLTVTSAQKNPTAFYLCASSIRLAGVGGELFFGEGSRLTVL.

This clone showed up just once. CDR3 DNA: TGTGCCAGCAGTTTGTGGGGGCATCAGCCCCAGCATTTT. The encoded protein is CASSLWGHQPQHF. The V and J genes are TRBV28 and TRBJ1-5; possibly TRBD1 for D (6 bases). Germline V gene sequence: CDR1 MDHEN, CDR2 SYDVKM. The CDR3 sequence is 13 residues long. Between the trimmed V and J ends, which lost 3 bases and 5 bases, there was a span of 8 bases.

The CDR3 DNA is TGTGCCAGCACCCACGGGGGGTTGGAGCAGTTCTTC. This codes for CASTHGGLEQFF. The V gene is TRBV7-8, the J gene TRBJ2-1, with 7 bases lining up with TRBD2. This CDR3 is 12 amino acids long. CDR1 and CDR2 (germline): SGHVS, FQNEAQ. V gave up 7 bases and J gave up 10 bases; unmatched junction bases: 7.

This rearrangement joins TRBV7-9 to TRBJ2-3, with 9 positions matching TRBD1. Germline CDR1 reads SEHNR; CDR2 reads FQNEAQ (reference sequence). CDR3 length: 15 amino acids. The V and J ends lost 7 bases and 3 bases, in that order; junction bases with no gene match: 8. The CDR3 DNA reads TGTGCCAGCACTCCGGGACAGGGTAGGACAGATACGCAGTATTTT. This sequence encodes CASTPGQGRTDTQYF.

This rearrangement joins TRBV9 to TRBJ1-4, with a tentative D call TRBD1 (6 bases). The length of the CDR3 is 14 residues. Germline values: CDR1 SGDLS, CDR2 YYNGEE. The V end lost 0 bases, the J end lost 3 bases, and 6 bases lay between the germline ends. The CDR3 bases are TGTGCCAGCAGCGTAGCAGGGGCTAATGAAAAACTGTTTTTT. Translating gives CASSVAGANEKLFF.

This rearrangement joins TRBV30 to TRBJ1-2, with a possible D match to TRBD1 (5 bases). There are 13 residues in the CDR3. Germline V gene data show CDR1 as GTSNPN and CDR2 as SVGIG (reference sequence). V was shortened by 2 bases and J by 7 bases, with 14 bases between the two germline ends. The CDR3, as DNA: TGTGCCTGGAGTTTGGGGCCAGCCGCTGGCTACACCTTC. This translates into CAWSLGPAAGYTF.

CDR3 amino acids: CASRKDMNTEAFF. CDR3 DNA sequence: TGTGCCAGCAGGAAGGACATGAACACTGAAGCTTTCTTT. The chain joins TRBV6-5 to TRBJ1-1; a possible D gene is TRBD1 (5 bases). CDR3 length: 13 residues. The V end was cut by 6 bases, the J end by 0 bases, with 8 bases between. Per germline, CDR1 MNHEY and CDR2 SVGAGI.

The rearrangement joins TRBV9 to TRBJ2-7; 7 bases align to TRBD1. V lost 0 bases and J lost 4; bases outside the gene matches: 7. The CDR3 runs to 15 residues. CDR1 is SGDLS and CDR2 is YYNGEE in the germline V gene. The CDR3 bases are TGTGCCAGCAGCGTAGGAGGGACAGAGCTTTACGAGCAGTACTTC. Amino acid sequence: CASSVGGTELYEQYF.

This clone was counted once. The rearrangement links TRBV28 to TRBJ1-3; TRBD1 is a possible D gene (5 bases). Trimming pared 7 bases from V and 2 bases from J, leaving 9 bases between. CDR3 length equals 13 residues. Per germline, CDR1 MDHEN and CDR2 SYDVKM. The CDR3 region has the DNA TGTGCCAGCACAGGGTCCGCTGGAAACACCATATATTTT. Translating gives CASTGSAGNTIYF.

J is TRBJ1-2 and V is TRBV12-3 or TRBV12-4; D is undetermined. Trimming took off 1 base at V and 8 bases at J, with 11 bases between the two ends. The CDR3 contains 13 residues. Here the CDR3 reads CASSLGNGGGYTF. DNA of the CDR3: TGTGCCAGCAGTTTAGGAAACGGAGGGGGCTACACCTTC.